One sample yielded the 29 T cell receptor beta chains listed below, sequenced in a study of early T cells in non-severe SARS-CoV-2 infection. TCRdb re-called the 5' RACE reads through MiXCR, storing one row per CDR3 protein. Here the sample spans about 28,000 distinct CDR3 sequences, around 5.3% being singletons. The source material was whole blood. The receptor set was obtained from an adult who was a healthcare worker with PCR-confirmed SARS-CoV-2 infection or an uninfected control (not recorded which).

This clonotype was observed a few times. The chain employs TRBV7-6 and TRBJ2-1; 8 bases line up with TRBD1. V lost 1 base and J lost 8; bases outside the gene matches: 7. The CDR3 covers 15 residues. Germline V CDR1 and CDR2: SGHVS, FNYEAQ. The CDR3 coding sequence is TGTGCCAGCAGCTTAGGGACAGGGAAGGGGGATGAGCAGTTCTTC. As protein: CASSLGTGKGDEQFF. Drawing the rest from reference TRBV7-6 and TRBJ2-1, the complete variable domain is GAGVSQSPRYKVTKRGQDVALRCDPISGHVSLYWYRQALGQGPEFLTYFNYEAQQDKSGLPNDRFSAERPEGSISTLTIQRTEQRDSAMYRCASSLGTGKGDEQFFGPGTRLTVL.

This clonotype was seen only a few times. In DNA form, the CDR3 reads TGTGCCAGCAGTAGGGAAGCCTACAATGAGCAGTTCTTC. Amino acid sequence: CASSREAYNEQFF. The V call is TRBV2, the J call TRBJ2-1; unclear D gene. The germline gives CDR1 SNHLY, CDR2 FYNNEI. This CDR3 spans 13 amino acids. V was pared by 5 bases and J by 2 bases, with 7 bases between.

This clonotype was seen a handful of times. This chain uses TRBV6-5 with TRBJ2-7; maybe TRBD2 (6 bases). The CDR3 extends over 13 amino acids. Germline V gene sequence: CDR1 MNHEY, CDR2 SVGAGI. V was trimmed by 8 bases and J by 6 bases, leaving 17 bases between them. The CDR3 protein is CASFAGTSSEQYF. The CDR3 DNA reads as TGTGCCAGCTTTGCGGGAACCTCTAGCGAGCAGTACTTC.

This clonotype has at least ten counts. V is TRBV7-2 and J is TRBJ2-7; maybe TRBD1 (6 bases). The CDR3 is 13 amino acids. Germline values: CDR1 SGHTA, CDR2 FQGNSA. V was clipped by 2 bases and J by 3 bases, with 8 bases between them. The DNA of the CDR3 is TGTGCCAGCAGCTTAACAGGGTTCTACGAGCAGTACTTC. Protein sequence: CASSLTGFYEQYF.

Many counts were recorded for this clonotype. This chain joins TRBV28 and TRBJ1-5, with D perhaps matching TRBD1 (5 bases). CDR1 and CDR2 from the germline V gene are MDHEN and SYDVKM. The CDR3 extends over 14 amino acids. V lost 6 bases and J 4 bases, leaving 13 bases between the germline ends. CDR3 loop: CASRGAGRNQPQHF. CDR3 coding DNA: TGTGCCAGCAGGGGTGCGGGACGGAATCAGCCCCAGCATTTT.

The J gene is TRBJ2-3, the V gene TRBV12-3 or TRBV12-4; 8 bases are a match to TRBD2. This CDR3 spans 14 amino acids. V trimming: 6 bases; J trimming: 2 bases; junction bases outside the gene matches: 4. Here the CDR3 DNA reads TGTGCCAGCAGACGGGAGGGAACCACAGATACGCAGTATTTT. Translation gives CASRREGTTDTQYF.

This clonotype came up a few times. At one boundary the junction diverges from the germline segment, which might be a read error. V and J are TRBV11-3 and TRBJ2-7, with D hard to call. Germline V gene lookup returns CDR1 SGHNT and CDR2 YENEEA. CDR3 length: 16 amino acids. CDR3 amino acids: CASSLDLLDFSYEQYF. CDR3 DNA sequence: TGTGCTAGCAGCTTAGATCTGCTAGACTTCTCCTACGAGCAGTACTTC.

Ten or more counts support this clonotype. The chain has TRBV18 and TRBJ1-1; D is ambiguous. Germline CDR1 KGHSH, CDR2 LQKENI. The CDR3 is made up of 14 amino acids. Trimming removed 4 bases from V and 3 bases from J, with 12 bases in between. CDR3 coding DNA: TGTGCCAGCTCACTATTTAGTACCGACACTGAAGCTTTCTTT. Protein product: CASSLFSTDTEAFF.

The table lists this clonotype with many counts. The gene calls are TRBV10-2 and TRBJ2-1, with 12 bases that match TRBD1. The CDR3 sequence is 14 residues long. Germline values: CDR1 WSHSY, CDR2 SAAADI. The J segment lost 7 bases and the V segment lost 5 bases, leaving 3 bases of the junction unmatched. This CDR3 is CASSPGQGANEQFF. The CDR3 region has the DNA TGCGCCAGCAGTCCGGGACAGGGGGCAAATGAGCAGTTCTTC.

This clonotype was recorded many times. The genes are TRBV2 and TRBJ2-7; D unresolved. Per germline, CDR1 SNHLY and CDR2 FYNNEI. CDR3 length: 14 amino acids. Trimming took 7 bases from V and 0 from J, leaving 13 bases between them. Here the CDR3 reads CASKEVASSYEQYF. As DNA, the CDR3 is TGTGCCAGCAAGGAAGTAGCAAGCTCCTACGAGCAGTACTTC.

This clonotype was counted at least ten times. The V gene is TRBV6-5, the J gene TRBJ1-3; 9 nucleotides agree with TRBD1. The CDR3 is made up of 19 amino acids. V gave up 0 bases and J gave up 0 bases; unmatched junction bases: 9. The germline V gene encodes CDR1 MNHEY and CDR2 SVGAGI. The CDR3 protein is CASSYSVPGTGHSGNTIYF. In DNA form, the CDR3 reads TGTGCCAGCAGTTACTCGGTTCCCGGGACAGGGCACTCTGGAAACACCATATATTTT.

This clonotype was recorded at least ten times. The chain has TRBV20-1 and TRBJ2-1, with TRBD1 matching 9 bases. V was pared by 5 bases and J by 4 bases, with 3 bases of the junction left unmatched. CDR1 is DFQATT and CDR2 is SNEGSKA in the germline V gene (reference sequence). This CDR3 has 13 amino acids. CDR3 sequence: CSAVQGAYNEQFF. DNA of the CDR3: TGCAGTGCTGTACAGGGGGCGTACAATGAGCAGTTCTTC.

This clonotype was seen at least ten times. The chain uses TRBV7-8 and TRBJ1-2; D call uncertain. The length of the CDR3 is 16 residues. Germline V lookup: CDR1 SGHVS, CDR2 FQNEAQ. The V gene lost 1 base and the J gene lost 5 bases, with 17 bases spanning the gap. CDR3: CASSLEIARVKYGYTF. For the CDR3, the DNA is TGTGCCAGCAGCTTAGAAATCGCACGAGTGAAGTATGGCTACACCTTC.

This clonotype was observed at least ten times. The gene calls are TRBV18 and TRBJ1-1; a possible D gene is TRBD1 (5 bases). The germline V gene encodes CDR1 KGHSH and CDR2 LQKENI. The V gene lost 4 bases and the J gene lost 7 bases, with 16 bases spanning the gap. CDR3 length: 14 amino acids. DNA of the CDR3: TGTGCCAGCTCACTCCTGGGGGGGGGAGATGAAGCTTTCTTT. Residues: CASSLLGGGDEAFF. The full variable domain, with the rest looked up from reference TRBV18 and TRBJ1-1, is NAGVMQNPRHLVRRRGQEARLRCSPMKGHSHVYWYRQLPEEGLKFMVYLQKENIIDESGMPKERFSAEFPKEGPSILRIQQVVRGDSAAYFCASSLLGGGDEAFFGQGTRLTVV.

The sample holds many counts of this clonotype. The V call is TRBV29-1, the J call TRBJ2-7; 9 positions agree with TRBD2. J lost 4 bases, V lost 5 bases, and 6 bases had no gene match. The CDR3 runs 13 residues. The germline gives CDR1 SQVTM, CDR2 ANQGSEA. CDR3 DNA sequence: TGCAGCGTTTTGCGGGAGGGATCGTACGAGCAGTACTTC. It specifies CSVLREGSYEQYF.

The table lists this clonotype with many counts. CDR3 residues: CASSSLFLAVQSSYNEQFF. In DNA, the CDR3 is TGTGCCAGCAGCTCCCTCTTTCTAGCGGTCCAGAGCTCCTACAATGAGCAGTTCTTC. This sequence joins TRBV11-2 and TRBJ2-1; 7 bases fit TRBD2. Losses at the gene ends were 4 bases for V and 0 bases for J; bases not matched to a gene: 15. Germline V gives CDR1 SGHAT, CDR2 FQNNGV. This CDR3 comprises 19 residues.

The chain recombines TRBV27 with TRBJ2-1, with D uncertain. Germline V CDR1 and CDR2: MNHEY, SMNVEV (reference sequence). Between the trimmed V and J ends, which lost 5 bases and 3 bases, there was a span of 11 bases. The length of the CDR3 is 14 residues. Here the CDR3 DNA reads TGTGCCAGCAGTCCGCCCGGACGCTACAATGAGCAGTTCTTC. It codes for CASSPPGRYNEQFF.

This clonotype was detected many times. The chain links TRBV3-1 to TRBJ2-3; D not resolved. This CDR3 region has 11 residues. Germline V lookup: CDR1 LGHDT, CDR2 YNNKEL (reference sequence). The V and J ends lost 6 bases and 3 bases respectively, with 4 bases between them. The CDR3 nucleotides read TGTGCCAGCAGTCATACAGATACGCAGTATTTT. Translation: CASSHTDTQYF.

CDR3 sequence: CASSERGGDNEQFF. CDR3 sequence (DNA): TGTGCCAGCAGTGAGCGGGGAGGGGACAATGAGCAGTTCTTC. This chain uses TRBV2 with TRBJ2-1, with 7 bases that match TRBD2. Germline V gene sequence: CDR1 SNHLY, CDR2 FYNNEI. The CDR3 is 14 amino acids. Trimming removed 3 bases from V and 5 bases from J; junction bases left unmatched: 4.

This clonotype showed up many times. The rearrangement joins TRBV5-5 to TRBJ2-7; D possibly corresponds to TRBD2 (6 bases). The CDR3 has 15 residues. V shed 0 bases and J shed 0 bases, with 10 bases lying between them. Germline CDR1 is SGHKS and CDR2 is YYEKEE (reference sequence). The CDR3 reads CASSLEGGNSYEQYF. The CDR3 nucleotides read TGTGCCAGCAGCTTGGAAGGAGGGAACTCCTACGAGCAGTACTTC.

V is TRBV20-1 and J is TRBJ2-7; D perhaps matches TRBD1 (6 bases). The CDR3 has 11 residues. V gave up 3 bases and J gave up 6 bases, with 9 bases separating them. In germline, CDR1 is DFQATT, CDR2 SNEGSKA (reference sequence). In DNA form, the CDR3 reads TGCAGTGCTAGCGCCAGGGGCGAGCAGTACTTC. Its protein is CSASARGEQYF.

This clonotype was counted between two and nine times. The V and J genes are TRBV29-1 and TRBJ2-2; D is perhaps TRBD2 (6 bases). CDR3 length equals 15 residues. Trimming took off 7 bases at V and 5 bases at J, with 20 bases between the two ends. Germline CDR1 and CDR2: SQVTM and ANQGSEA. The CDR3 protein is CSAGRLGGGTGELFF. In DNA, the CDR3 is TGCAGCGCTGGTCGGTTAGGAGGAGGGACCGGGGAGCTGTTTTTT.

This clonotype was detected ten times or more. The chain is built from TRBV12-3 or TRBV12-4 and TRBJ2-1, with 7 bases fitting TRBD2. The CDR3 consists of 15 residues. The V segment lost 3 bases and the J segment 2 bases; nucleotides outside the gene matches: 4. CDR3 residues: CASSFAGVPYNEQFF. The DNA for the CDR3 is TGTGCCAGCAGTTTTGCGGGAGTTCCCTACAATGAGCAGTTCTTC.

The V gene is TRBV28, the J gene TRBJ2-3; 8 nucleotides align to TRBD1. The J segment lost 4 bases and the V segment lost 7 bases, leaving 16 bases of the junction unmatched. CDR1 and CDR2 from the germline V gene are MDHEN and SYDVKM. This CDR3 is built from 17 residues. CDR3 amino acids: CASIESQGAPRPDTQYF. CDR3 bases: TGTGCCAGCATAGAAAGTCAGGGGGCGCCCCGGCCAGATACGCAGTATTTT. The whole variable domain, filled in from reference TRBV28 and TRBJ2-3, reads DVKVTQSSRYLVKRTGEKVFLECVQDMDHENMFWYRQDPGLGLRLIYFSYDVKMKEKGDIPEGYSVSREKKERFSLILESASTNQTSMYLCASIESQGAPRPDTQYFGPGTRLTVL.

This clonotype was recorded many times. This rearrangement joins TRBV10-3 to TRBJ1-6; D is perhaps TRBD1 (5 bases). Trimming cost V 4 bases and J 2 bases, with 9 bases left between them. The CDR3 has 15 residues. CDR1 is ENHRY and CDR2 is SYGVKD in the germline V gene. The CDR3 bases are TGTGCCATCAGTGCGGGGACCCCCTATAATTCACCCCTCCACTTT. This encodes CAISAGTPYNSPLHF.

This chain joins TRBV6-2 or TRBV6-3 and TRBJ2-5; TRBD2 aligns across 12 bases. Germline CDR1 and CDR2: MNHEY and SVGEGT. The CDR3 extends over 16 amino acids. V lost 2 bases to trimming and J lost 2 bases; unmatched junction nucleotides: 3. CDR3 in DNA: TGTGCCAGCAGTTACGCGGGACTAGCGGGTCAAGAGACCCAGTACTTC. This sequence encodes CASSYAGLAGQETQYF.

The sample holds many counts of this clonotype. The chain combines TRBV18 with TRBJ2-5; TRBD2 matches 7 bases. V was clipped by 5 bases and J by 1 base; unmatched bases: 7. The V gene's germline CDR1 is KGHSH and CDR2 LQKENI. The CDR3 runs 15 residues. DNA of the CDR3: TGTGCCAGCTCAAGAACCGGGACTACCCAAGAGACCCAGTACTTC. Amino acids: CASSRTGTTQETQYF.

This clonotype was counted at least ten times. The chain uses TRBV18 and TRBJ2-7; D gene uncertain. The CDR3 length is 13 residues. The germline gives CDR1 KGHSH, CDR2 LQKENI. V gave up 2 bases and J gave up 6 bases, with 11 bases separating them. The CDR3 DNA reads as TGTGCCAGCTCACCAGACGGACGGACCGAGCAGTACTTC. Translated: CASSPDGRTEQYF.

This clonotype has a count of ten or more. The chain recombines TRBV9 with TRBJ2-7; 10 nucleotides agree with TRBD1. The CDR3 loop spans 14 amino acids. Germline V lookup: CDR1 SGDLS, CDR2 YYNGEE. V lost 3 bases, J lost 6 bases, and 6 bases stayed unmatched. The chain's CDR3 is CASSAKGQGFEQYF. In DNA form, the CDR3 reads TGTGCCAGCAGCGCAAAGGGACAGGGGTTCGAGCAGTACTTC.